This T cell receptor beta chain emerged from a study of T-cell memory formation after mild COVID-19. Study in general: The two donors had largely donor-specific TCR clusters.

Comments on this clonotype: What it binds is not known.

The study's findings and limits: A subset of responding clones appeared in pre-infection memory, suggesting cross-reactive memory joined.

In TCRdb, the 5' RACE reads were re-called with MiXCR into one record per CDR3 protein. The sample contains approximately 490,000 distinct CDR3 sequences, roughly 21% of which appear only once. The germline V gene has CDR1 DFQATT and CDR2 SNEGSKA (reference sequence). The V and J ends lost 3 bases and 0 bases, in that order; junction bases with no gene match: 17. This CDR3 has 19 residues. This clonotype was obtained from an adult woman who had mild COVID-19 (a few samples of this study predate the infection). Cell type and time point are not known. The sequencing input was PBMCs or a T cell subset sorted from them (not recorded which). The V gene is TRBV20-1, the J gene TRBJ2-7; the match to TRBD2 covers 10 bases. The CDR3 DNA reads TGCAGTGCTAGTCCAAAACCCACGGCCAGACTAGCGGGCTCCTACGAGCAGTACTTC. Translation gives CSASPKPTARLAGSYEQYF.